Shown below are 8 T cell receptor beta chains from a single sample sequenced in a study of T cells in Graves' hyperthyroidism and ophthalmopathy (dated by TCRdb to the late 2010s). The receptor library was made with multiplex PCR. The sequencer listed for this sample is Illumina HiSeq 2000. The TCR beta CDR3 regions were amplified from RNA transcripts. A first-round RT-PCR of the TCR CDR3 used the HTBI primer set with the Qiagen OneStep RT-PCR kit. TCRdb redid the processing of the public reads, applying fastp at Q25 and MiXCR, and retained in-frame beta chains. Identical CDR3 proteins give one entry, which carries the most common genes and DNA. The sample includes roughly 510,000 distinct CDR3 sequences, with less than 25% observed a single time. The top ten clones comprise around a quarter of the sample. Sample: blood. The origin of the receptors is a man younger than 35 with Graves' hyperthyroidism.

The chain joins TRBV12-5 to TRBJ1-2; D is unclear. CDR1 is LGHNT, CDR2 FRNRAP, per germline. This CDR3 spans 13 amino acids. V lost 6 bases to trimming and J lost 8 bases, with 16 bases between them. The CDR3 DNA is TGTGCTAGTGGAGCCCCCCATCCATGGGGCTACACCTTC. This translates into CASGAPHPWGYTF.

This chain links TRBV29-1 with TRBJ1-2, with D tentatively TRBD1 (5 bases). The CDR3 spans 15 residues. The V gene's germline CDR1 is SQVTM and CDR2 ANQGSEA. V shed 2 bases and J shed 5 bases, with 18 bases lying between them. CDR3 DNA sequence: TGCAGCGTTGAACCAGCCCCGGGGCCCGAGTATGGCTACACCTTC. The encoded protein is CSVEPAPGPEYGYTF.

In this sample, this clonotype turned up many times. This chain uses TRBV6-6 with TRBJ1-1; no clear D gene. Germline loops: CDR1 MNHNY, CDR2 SVGAGI (reference sequence). V was trimmed by 0 bases and J by 1 base, leaving 9 bases between them. This CDR3 contains 15 residues. The CDR3, as DNA: TGTGCCAGCAGTTACTCTCGGACCACGAACACTGAAGCTTTCTTT. It yields the protein CASSYSRTTNTEAFF.

CDR3 sequence: CASSEAIPGQKYQPQHF. The CDR3 bases are TGTGCCAGCAGTGAAGCTATTCCGGGACAAAAATATCAGCCCCAGCATTTT. The genes are TRBV6-1 and TRBJ1-5; D is possibly TRBD1 (6 bases). Germline CDR1 MNHNS, CDR2 SASEGT. The V end lost 0 bases, the J end lost 5 bases, and 17 bases lay between the germline ends. CDR3 length equals 17 residues.

This clonotype was recorded at least ten times. The chain recombines TRBV7-2 with TRBJ2-2, with a possible D match to TRBD1 (6 bases). V was pared by 5 bases and J by 5 bases, with 15 bases between. This CDR3 region has 15 residues. Germline-derived CDR1 and CDR2 are SGHTA and FQGNSA. CDR3 sequence reads: CASSPNREWTGELFF. Here the CDR3 DNA reads TGTGCCAGCAGCCCAAACAGGGAATGGACCGGGGAGCTGTTTTTT.

The chain employs TRBV2 and TRBJ2-7; possible D gene TRBD1, 6 bases. Per the germline V gene, CDR1 is SNHLY and CDR2 is FYNNEI. The CDR3 covers 14 residues. Trimming took off 2 bases at V and 3 bases at J, with 11 bases between the two ends. This CDR3 is CASSESYRDYEQYF. The DNA of the CDR3 is TGTGCCAGCAGTGAATCTTACAGGGACTACGAGCAGTACTTC.

V is TRBV30 and J is TRBJ1-1, with unresolved D. The germline V gene has CDR1 GTSNPN and CDR2 SVGIG (reference sequence). The CDR3 totals 13 residues. V was cut by 2 bases and J by 3 bases, with 10 bases left in between. CDR3 coding DNA: TGTGCCTGGAGTTTAACCCGGTACACTGAAGCTTTCTTT. Translated, it gives CAWSLTRYTEAFF.

This clonotype occurred many times. V usage is TRBV6-2 or TRBV6-3 and J usage is TRBJ1-2; a weak D match, TRBD1 (5 bases). Germline V lookup: CDR1 MNHEY, CDR2 SVGEGT. V lost 0 bases to trimming and J lost 3 bases, with 23 bases between them. The CDR3 spans 19 residues. The CDR3 loop is CASSYSRQRQAGQYYGYTF. The CDR3 coding sequence is TGTGCCAGCAGTTACTCAAGACAGCGCCAAGCCGGACAATACTATGGCTACACCTTC.